This TCR beta chain appears in the sequencing data of a study of blood T cell repertoires in COVID-19. Across the whole study: From the United States, Italy and Spain came samples of acute and convalescent COVID-19. T cells, B-cell-depleted T cells, or PBMCs provided the cDNA or gDNA that served as material.

The V end was cut by 0 bases, the J end by 3 bases, with 11 bases between. The CDR3 contains 15 residues. Germline V lookup: CDR1 KGHSH, CDR2 LQKENI. Original methodology: The assay estimated nucleated cells by amplifying reference gene primers. This table comes from immunoSEQ multiplex PCR, and its TCRdb copy is limited to in-frame clones, with some not included. V, J and clone size derive from that table, while D and trimming were established from the DNA sequence. The sample lists under 200,000 clones, about 82% seen once, with about 7% in the top ten. The sample was peripheral blood. This TCR derives from a man between 65 and 79 years old with active or convalescent COVID-19. The chain links TRBV18 to TRBJ1-1, with a possible D match to TRBD1 (6 bases). CDR3 protein: CASSPPGQRDTEAFF. DNA for the CDR3: TGTGCCAGCTCACCACCGGGACAACGAGACACTGAAGCTTTCTTT.